This T cell receptor beta chain comes out of a study of blood T cell repertoires in COVID-19. Trimming left V 0 bases short and J 4 bases short, with 7 bases between. The CDR3 runs to 13 residues. From germline, CDR1 is SGHAT and CDR2 FQDESV (reference sequence). Produced via immunoSEQ multiplex PCR; TCRdb's table is partial and in-frame only. The table lists hundreds of thousands of clones, roughly 89% of them singletons, with 1.5% to 2% in the top ten. Allocation to cohorts depended on clinical history reported by the participants. This sequence joins TRBV11-1 and TRBJ2-7; a weak D match, TRBD2 (6 bases). The receptor was derived from a woman between 18 and 30 years old with acute COVID-19. Sequenced: PBMCs or T cells enriched from blood (not recorded which). In nucleotides, the CDR3 is TGTGCCAGCAGCTTAGCGGAGGGTTACGAGCAGTACTTC. Amino acids: CASSLAEGYEQYF.